The present T cell receptor beta chain was sequenced within a study of OX40 agonist ivuxolimab in advanced cancers. On the study more broadly: Hepatocellular carcinoma, melanoma, renal cell or head and neck cancer affected the dose-escalation patients.

Clones were read by immunoSEQ multiplex PCR, and TCRdb kept only the in-frame ones, dropping some. The sample has some 70,000 clones; 84% are singletons. The sample was CD4+ or CD8+ T cells sorted from blood, taken in a trial of the OX40 agonist ivuxolimab. The receptor was isolated from an adult with an advanced solid tumor such as melanoma, head and neck, liver or kidney cancer.

This CDR3 is CASSSRDRGRVADTQYF. CDR3 nucleotide sequence: TGTGCCAGCAGCTCCCGGGACAGGGGGCGCGTGGCAGATACGCAGTATTTT. J is TRBJ2-3 and V is TRBV7-9; 12 nucleotides agree with TRBD1. This CDR3 comprises 17 residues. CDR1 and CDR2 (germline): SEHNR, FQNEAQ (reference sequence). V was pared by 4 bases and J by 4 bases, with 9 bases of the junction left unmatched.